The source of this TCR beta chain is a study of T cell responses to AZD1222 COVID-19 vaccine. CDR3 length: 14 amino acids. Per the germline V gene, CDR1 is SGHTA and CDR2 is FQGNSA. V gave up 6 bases and J gave up 2 bases, with 13 bases separating them. Produced via immunoSEQ multiplex PCR; TCRdb's table is partial and in-frame only. This sample has approximately 100,000 clones; over 75% occur once, and the top ten carry around 9%. The TCR was taken from an adult in good health. The rearrangement links TRBV7-2 to TRBJ2-5, with a weak D call TRBD1 (6 bases). Sample: peripheral blood, taken on day 0 of AZD1222 vaccination. The CDR3 nucleotides are TGTGCCAGCAGTCCTCAGGGGTTGCAAGAGACCCAGTACTTC. Translation: CASSPQGLQETQYF.